A single sample is the source of the 29 T cell receptor beta chains below, sequenced in a study of blood T cell repertoires in COVID-19. Profiled with immunoSEQ multiplex PCR; TCRdb holds only in-frame clones, not every one. The data show more than 200,000 clones, with around 86% seen just once and 11% held by the top ten. The sample taken for sequencing was peripheral blood. These TCRs come from a man between 50 and 59 years old with COVID-19, enrolled during active disease.

This rearrangement joins TRBV6-6 to TRBJ2-7; the D gene is possibly TRBD1 (6 bases). Trimming removed 6 bases at V and 2 bases at J, with 11 bases between. CDR3 length: 13 amino acids. The germline V gene has CDR1 MNHNY and CDR2 SVGAGI (reference sequence). The CDR3 protein is CASSHRAPYEQYF. In nucleotides, the CDR3 is TGTGCCAGCAGCCACAGGGCCCCCTACGAGCAGTACTTC.

The J gene is TRBJ1-4, the V gene TRBV6-5; possible D gene TRBD1, 5 bases. The CDR3 has 15 residues. Germline V gives CDR1 MNHEY, CDR2 SVGAGI. Trimming stripped 0 bases from V and 6 bases from J, with 11 bases between. The CDR3 coding sequence is TGTGCCAGCAGTTACTCGTCTCAGGGTGATGAAAAACTGTTTTTT. This encodes CASSYSSQGDEKLFF.

The rearrangement uses TRBV5-4 and TRBJ1-2; 9 positions agree with TRBD1. Trimming cost V 0 bases and J 8 bases; bases outside gene matches: 5. CDR1 and CDR2 from the germline V gene are SGHNT and YYREEE (reference sequence). The CDR3 runs 14 residues. CDR3 protein: CASSLVQGAGGYTF. The CDR3 DNA is TGTGCCAGCAGCTTGGTACAGGGGGCTGGCGGCTACACCTTC.

Here the CDR3 DNA reads TGTGCCAGTAGTATAATCCAGGGGTCCTCGGAGGCCCAGCATTTT. This sequence encodes CASSIIQGSSEAQHF. This chain uses TRBV19 with TRBJ1-5; D possibly corresponds to TRBD1 (6 bases). The CDR3 loop spans 15 amino acids. The germline V gene has CDR1 LNHDA and CDR2 SQIVND (reference sequence). Deletions cut 2 bases from V and 11 bases from J, with 19 bases between.

The V gene is TRBV4-2, the J gene TRBJ2-1; D is unclear. The CDR3 spans 18 residues. Looked up from germline, CDR1 is LGHNA and CDR2 is YNFKEQ. V lost 0 bases, J lost 0 bases, and 15 bases lay in between. The CDR3 is CASSQDDGGFSSYNEQFF. In nucleotides, the CDR3 is TGTGCCAGCAGCCAAGACGATGGCGGATTCAGCTCCTACAATGAGCAGTTCTTC.

This chain joins TRBV6-5 and TRBJ1-2, with TRBD1 matching over 7 bases. Germline V gene sequence: CDR1 MNHEY, CDR2 SVGAGI. The CDR3 length is 13 residues. Germline trimming cut 8 bases from V and 3 bases from J; bases unmatched to any gene: 6. The CDR3 DNA sequence: TGTGCCAGCCGGAGGACAGGCGACTATGGCTACACCTTC. It encodes CASRRTGDYGYTF.

This clone was observed once. The V gene is TRBV12-5, the J gene TRBJ1-5; possibly TRBD1 for D (6 bases). This CDR3 comprises 16 residues. V lost 2 bases and J lost 3, with 14 bases in between. Germline CDR1 is LGHNT and CDR2 is FRNRAP. In DNA, the CDR3 is TGTGCTAGTGGTTTGTTTTTGGGGGCGGACAATCAGCCCCAGCATTTT. This sequence encodes CASGLFLGADNQPQHF.

The chain is built from TRBV7-8 and TRBJ1-1; D is perhaps TRBD1 (6 bases). Trimming took off 5 bases at V and 2 bases at J, with 15 bases between the two ends. CDR1 and CDR2 from the germline V gene are SGHVS and FQNEAQ. The CDR3 runs to 15 residues. CDR3 residues: CASSRTGLINTEAFF. The CDR3 DNA reads TGTGCCAGCAGCAGAACAGGGTTGATAAACACTGAAGCTTTCTTT.

V and J are TRBV5-1 and TRBJ1-1, with a possible D match to TRBD1 (6 bases). The germline V gene has CDR1 SGHRS and CDR2 YFSETQ. This CDR3 region has 17 residues. V dropped 0 bases and J dropped 4 bases, with 19 bases sitting between them. DNA of the CDR3: TGCGCCAGCAGCTTGGCCGGGGGGGCCCAAGGGAGCACTGAAGCTTTCTTT. This codes for CASSLAGGAQGSTEAFF.

V is TRBV19 and J is TRBJ1-1; 9 nucleotides align to TRBD1. The germline V gene encodes CDR1 LNHDA and CDR2 SQIVND (reference sequence). V lost 6 bases, J lost 4 bases, and 9 bases stayed unmatched. This CDR3 is 15 amino acids long. As DNA, the CDR3 is TGTGCCAGTAGGCCAAGGACAGGGGCTTCCACTGAAGCTTTCTTT. Amino acids: CASRPRTGASTEAFF.

The V call is TRBV7-9, the J call TRBJ1-3, with 8 bases that match TRBD1. The V and J ends lost 5 bases and 4 bases, in that order; junction bases with no gene match: 7. In germline, CDR1 is SEHNR, CDR2 FQNEAQ (reference sequence). CDR3 length: 15 amino acids. The CDR3 region is CASSPQTGAGNTIYF. The CDR3 DNA reads as TGTGCCAGCAGCCCGCAGACAGGGGCCGGAAACACCATATATTTT.

The chain links TRBV7-7 to TRBJ2-5; 12 bases align to TRBD2. From germline, CDR1 is SSHAT and CDR2 FNYEAQ (reference sequence). The CDR3 totals 16 residues. With 5 bases clipped from V and 2 bases from J, the junction kept 6 bases outside the gene matches. Here the CDR3 DNA reads TGTGCCAGCAGCGGAACTAGCGGGGGGCGACAAGAGACCCAGTACTTC. This translates into CASSGTSGGRQETQYF.

The chain couples TRBV6-1 to TRBJ1-5, with a weak D call TRBD1 (6 bases). Between the trimmed V and J ends, which lost 4 bases and 1 base, there was a span of 23 bases. The germline V gene has CDR1 MNHNS and CDR2 SASEGT. The CDR3 runs to 19 residues. The CDR3, as DNA: TGTGCCAGCAGTGCAACAGGGTACGGAATGTTGGGGAGCAATCAGCCCCAGCATTTT. It is translated as CASSATGYGMLGSNQPQHF.

This sequence joins TRBV24-1 and TRBJ2-1; 8 bases line up with TRBD2. The germline CDR1 and CDR2 sequences are KGHDR and SFDVKD. The CDR3 is 15 amino acids. Trimming took 2 bases from V and 7 from J; bases not matched to a gene: 6. CDR3 bases: TGTGCCACCAGTGATTCACCCGGGACTAGTAATGAGCAGTTCTTC. Its protein product is CATSDSPGTSNEQFF.

The chain links TRBV24-1 to TRBJ2-2; the D is unclear. The V and J ends lost 4 bases and 5 bases respectively, with 4 bases between them. From germline, CDR1 is KGHDR and CDR2 SFDVKD. The CDR3 runs to 12 residues. In DNA form, the CDR3 reads TGTGCCACCAGTGACCGGACCGGGGAGCTGTTTTTT. This encodes CATSDRTGELFF.

The CDR3 sequence is CASSGGVGNQPQHF. Here the CDR3 DNA reads TGTGCCAGCAGCGGGGGAGTGGGCAATCAGCCCCAGCATTTT. The V gene is TRBV28, the J gene TRBJ1-5; perhaps TRBD1 as D (5 bases). This CDR3 region has 14 residues. Germline loops: CDR1 MDHEN, CDR2 SYDVKM. Trimming took 6 bases from V and 2 from J, leaving 11 bases between them.

This clone was seen a single time. The chain combines TRBV7-8 with TRBJ2-7, with 14 bases identical to TRBD2. This CDR3 has 17 residues. Germline assignment: CDR1 SGHVS and CDR2 FQNEAQ. The trim removed 5 bases at V and 1 base at J, leaving 7 bases unmatched. Written as DNA, the CDR3 is TGTGCCAGCAGCCTGATCGGGACTAGCGGGAGATCCTACGAGCAGTACTTC. It codes for CASSLIGTSGRSYEQYF.

In its sample, this clone was seen once. This chain links TRBV30 with TRBJ1-5; 8 bases are a match to TRBD1. The CDR3 is 13 residues long. V was pared by 3 bases and J by 11 bases, with 9 bases of the junction left unmatched. Per germline, CDR1 GTSNPN and CDR2 SVGIG (reference sequence). The CDR3 nucleotides read TGTGCCTGGAGAGACTTTGACAGGGGAGCCCAGCATTTT. It specifies CAWRDFDRGAQHF.

The chain joins TRBV5-1 to TRBJ2-3, with TRBD2 matching 11 bases. The J segment lost 4 bases and the V segment lost 3 bases, leaving 7 bases of the junction unmatched. From germline, CDR1 is SGHRS and CDR2 YFSETQ. The CDR3 contains 16 residues. CDR3 sequence: CASSSLAGGRADTQYF. DNA of the CDR3: TGCGCCAGCAGCTCCCTAGCGGGGGGTCGGGCAGATACGCAGTATTTT.

This clone has a single count. J is TRBJ1-6 and V is TRBV4-1, with TRBD1 identical over 7 bases. Losses at the gene ends were 3 bases for V and 8 bases for J; bases not matched to a gene: 16. Per germline, CDR1 MGHRA and CDR2 YSYEKL. This CDR3 has 18 residues. The CDR3 loop reads CASSHLEGTERRDSPLHF. CDR3 DNA: TGCGCCAGCAGCCATCTAGAGGGGACAGAGCGACGGGATTCACCCCTCCACTTT.

The chain uses TRBV29-1 and TRBJ1-2; tentatively, D is TRBD1 (5 bases). V was cut by 0 bases and J by 14 bases, with 19 bases left in between. Germline assignment: CDR1 SQVTM and CDR2 ANQGSEA. The CDR3 length is 13 residues. This CDR3 reads CSVEDLLDSPWTF. DNA for the CDR3: TGCAGCGTTGAAGATCTTCTAGACAGCCCCTGGACCTTC.

The chain carries TRBV18 and TRBJ1-6; 7 bases agree with TRBD1. The CDR3 has 16 residues. J lost 7 bases, V lost 4 bases, and 10 bases had no gene match. CDR1 and CDR2 (germline): KGHSH, LQKENI. The CDR3 DNA reads as TGTGCCAGCTCACTCGACAGGGTCGGTGGGAATTCACCCCTCCACTTT. This translates into CASSLDRVGGNSPLHF.

The chain uses TRBV24-1 and TRBJ1-2; 8 bases align to TRBD1. The length of the CDR3 is 15 residues. After removal of 4 bases from V and 4 bases from J, the junction contained 7 bases not matched to a gene. Germline CDR1 KGHDR, CDR2 SFDVKD. Here the CDR3 reads CATSDSDRGSYGYTF. In DNA, the CDR3 is TGTGCCACCAGTGACTCAGACAGGGGAAGCTATGGCTACACCTTC.

The chain is built from TRBV6-2 or TRBV6-3 and TRBJ1-5; 9 nucleotides line up with TRBD1. The CDR3 has 14 amino acids. After removal of 5 bases from V and 2 bases from J, the junction contained 1 base not matched to a gene. The germline V gene has CDR1 MNHEY and CDR2 SVGEGT. The chain's CDR3 is CASSRQGGNQPQHF. The CDR3 nucleotides are TGTGCCAGCAGTCGACAGGGGGGCAATCAGCCCCAGCATTTT.

This chain joins TRBV19 and TRBJ1-1; D possibly corresponds to TRBD1 (5 bases). V was trimmed by 8 bases and J by 0 bases, leaving 13 bases between them. The CDR3 has 14 amino acids. Germline CDR1 reads LNHDA; CDR2 reads SQIVND (reference sequence). The DNA for the CDR3 is TGTGCCAGTTGGGGGGAAGACTTGAACACTGAAGCTTTCTTT. Amino acids: CASWGEDLNTEAFF.

The V call is TRBV10-3, the J call TRBJ2-3; TRBD2 matches at 11 bases. The junction had 2 bases not matched to a gene; V was cut back by 6 bases and J by 0 bases. Germline V gene lookup returns CDR1 ENHRY and CDR2 SYGVKD. This CDR3 has 15 residues. This CDR3 reads CAISLAGGSTDTQYF. Here the CDR3 DNA reads TGTGCCATCAGCCTAGCGGGGGGAAGCACAGATACGCAGTATTTT.

The chain is built from TRBV7-2 and TRBJ1-6, with D possibly TRBD1 on 6 matching bases. Trimming took off 1 base at V and 10 bases at J, with 8 bases between the two ends. This CDR3 region has 13 residues. CDR1 is SGHTA, CDR2 FQGNSA, per germline. In DNA, the CDR3 is TGTGCCAGCAGCTTAGAAGGGGGATCACCCCTCCACTTT. This gives the protein CASSLEGGSPLHF.

The rearrangement links TRBV12-3 or TRBV12-4 to TRBJ1-5, with 7 bases identical to TRBD1. The junction had 7 bases not matched to a gene; V was cut back by 5 bases and J by 9 bases. The CDR3 is 13 residues long. The CDR3 nucleotides read TGTGCCAGCAGTCAGGGGGTGATTCGGCCCCAGCATTTT. Residues: CASSQGVIRPQHF.

Note on this clone: This sample includes further DNA sequences coding for the same CDR3. The V call is TRBV7-2, the J call TRBJ2-7, with 13 bases that match TRBD2. The length of the CDR3 is 15 residues. V gave up 4 bases and J gave up 2 bases; unmatched junction bases: 2. The germline gives CDR1 SGHTA, CDR2 FQGNSA. CDR3 loop: CASSSGTSGTYEQYF. CDR3 sequence (DNA): TGTGCCAGCAGCTCCGGGACTAGCGGGACCTACGAGCAGTACTTC.